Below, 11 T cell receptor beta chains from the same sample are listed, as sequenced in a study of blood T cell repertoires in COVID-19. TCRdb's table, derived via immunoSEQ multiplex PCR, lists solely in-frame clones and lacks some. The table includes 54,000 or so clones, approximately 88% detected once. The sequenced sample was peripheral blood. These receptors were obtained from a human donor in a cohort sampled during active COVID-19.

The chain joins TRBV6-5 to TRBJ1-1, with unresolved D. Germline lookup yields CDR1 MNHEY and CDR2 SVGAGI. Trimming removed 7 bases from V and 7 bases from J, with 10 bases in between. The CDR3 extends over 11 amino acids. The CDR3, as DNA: TGTGCCAGCACCAACCACGGTGAAGCTTTCTTT. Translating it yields CASTNHGEAFF.

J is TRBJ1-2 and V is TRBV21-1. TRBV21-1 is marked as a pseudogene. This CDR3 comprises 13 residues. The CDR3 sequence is CASRGRGANGYTF. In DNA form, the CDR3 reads TGTGCCAGCCGCGGGCGGGGGGCGAATGGCTACACCTTC.

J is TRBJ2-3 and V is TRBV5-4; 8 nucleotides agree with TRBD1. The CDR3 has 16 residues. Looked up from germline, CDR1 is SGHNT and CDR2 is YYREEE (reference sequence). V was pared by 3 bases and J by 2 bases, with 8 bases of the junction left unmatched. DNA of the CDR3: TGTGCCAGCAGCTCCCAGGACAGGGATGTCACAGATACGCAGTATTTT. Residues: CASSSQDRDVTDTQYF.

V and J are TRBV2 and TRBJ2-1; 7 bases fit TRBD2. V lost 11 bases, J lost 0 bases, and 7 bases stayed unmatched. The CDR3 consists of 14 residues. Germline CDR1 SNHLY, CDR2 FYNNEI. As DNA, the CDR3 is TGTGCCGGCGGGAGCGGGGCCTCCTACAATGAGCAGTTCTTC. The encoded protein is CAGGSGASYNEQFF.

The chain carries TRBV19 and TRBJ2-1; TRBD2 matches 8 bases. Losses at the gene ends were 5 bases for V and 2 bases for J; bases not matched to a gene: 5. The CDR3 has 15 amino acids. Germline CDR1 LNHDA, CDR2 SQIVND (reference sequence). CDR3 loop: CASSPGTSPYNEQFF. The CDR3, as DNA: TGTGCCAGTAGTCCCGGGACTAGTCCCTACAATGAGCAGTTCTTC.

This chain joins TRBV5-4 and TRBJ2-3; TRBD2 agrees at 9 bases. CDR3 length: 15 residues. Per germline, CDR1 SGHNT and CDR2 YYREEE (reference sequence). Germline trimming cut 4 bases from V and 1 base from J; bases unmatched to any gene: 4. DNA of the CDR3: TGTGCCAGCAGCATAGCGGGGGCACGCACAGATACGCAGTATTTT. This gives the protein CASSIAGARTDTQYF.

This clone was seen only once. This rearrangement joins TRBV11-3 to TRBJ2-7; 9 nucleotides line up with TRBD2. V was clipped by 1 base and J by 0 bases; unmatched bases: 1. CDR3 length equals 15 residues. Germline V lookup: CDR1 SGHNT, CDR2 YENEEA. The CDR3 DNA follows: TGTGCCAGCAGCTTAGCTAGCGGGACCTCCTACGAGCAGTACTTC. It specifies CASSLASGTSYEQYF.

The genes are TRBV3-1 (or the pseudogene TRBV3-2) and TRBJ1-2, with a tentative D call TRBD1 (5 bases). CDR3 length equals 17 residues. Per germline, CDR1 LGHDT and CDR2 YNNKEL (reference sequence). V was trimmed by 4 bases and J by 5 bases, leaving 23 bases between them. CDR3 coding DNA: TGTGCCAGCAGCCTGGATGTAGCGGGGGGAATCGAGTATGGCTACACCTTC. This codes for CASSLDVAGGIEYGYTF.

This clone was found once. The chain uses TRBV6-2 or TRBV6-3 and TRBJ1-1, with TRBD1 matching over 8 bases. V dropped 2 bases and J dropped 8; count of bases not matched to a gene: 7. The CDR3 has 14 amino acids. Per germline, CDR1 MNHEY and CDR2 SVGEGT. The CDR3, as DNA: TGTGCCAGCAGTTACCCCCGGACAGGGACCGAAGCTTTCTTT. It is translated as CASSYPRTGTEAFF.

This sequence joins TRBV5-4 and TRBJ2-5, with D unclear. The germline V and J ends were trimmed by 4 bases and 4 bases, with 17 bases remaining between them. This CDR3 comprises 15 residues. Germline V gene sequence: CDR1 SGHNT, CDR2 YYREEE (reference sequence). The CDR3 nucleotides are TGTGCCAGCAGCCCCGGGTACTCCGCCCGAGAGACCCAGTACTTC. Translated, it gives CASSPGYSARETQYF.

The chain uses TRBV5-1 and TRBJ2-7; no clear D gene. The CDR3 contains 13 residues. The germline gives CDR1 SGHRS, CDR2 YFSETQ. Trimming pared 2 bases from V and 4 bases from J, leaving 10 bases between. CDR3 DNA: TGCGCCAGCAGCTTTCCTAACTCGTACGAGCAGTACTTC. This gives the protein CASSFPNSYEQYF.